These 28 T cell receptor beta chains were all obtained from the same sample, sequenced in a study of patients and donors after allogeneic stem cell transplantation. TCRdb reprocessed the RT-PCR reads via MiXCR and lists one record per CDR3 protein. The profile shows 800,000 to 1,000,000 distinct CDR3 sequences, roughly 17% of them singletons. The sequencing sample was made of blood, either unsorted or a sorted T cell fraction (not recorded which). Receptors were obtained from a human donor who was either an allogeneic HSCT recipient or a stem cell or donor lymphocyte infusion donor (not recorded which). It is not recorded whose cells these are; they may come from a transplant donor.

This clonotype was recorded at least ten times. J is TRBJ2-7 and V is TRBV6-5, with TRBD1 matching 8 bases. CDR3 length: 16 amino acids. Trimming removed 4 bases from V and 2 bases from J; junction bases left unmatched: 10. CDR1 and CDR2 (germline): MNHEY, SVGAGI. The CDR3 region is CASSSYGQGSTYEQYF. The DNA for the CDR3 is TGTGCCAGCAGTTCATACGGACAGGGCTCCACCTACGAGCAGTACTTC.

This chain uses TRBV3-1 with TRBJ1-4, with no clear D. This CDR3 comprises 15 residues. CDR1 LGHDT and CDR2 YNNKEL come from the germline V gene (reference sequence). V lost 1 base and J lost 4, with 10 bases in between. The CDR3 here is CASSQARGVNEKLFF. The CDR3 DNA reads TGTGCCAGCAGCCAAGCACGGGGAGTTAATGAAAAACTGTTTTTT.

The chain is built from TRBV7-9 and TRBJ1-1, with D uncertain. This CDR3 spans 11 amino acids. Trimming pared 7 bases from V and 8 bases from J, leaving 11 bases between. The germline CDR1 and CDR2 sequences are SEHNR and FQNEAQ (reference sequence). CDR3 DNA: TGTGCCAGCACCGTAACAACAGAAGCTTTCTTT. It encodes CASTVTTEAFF.

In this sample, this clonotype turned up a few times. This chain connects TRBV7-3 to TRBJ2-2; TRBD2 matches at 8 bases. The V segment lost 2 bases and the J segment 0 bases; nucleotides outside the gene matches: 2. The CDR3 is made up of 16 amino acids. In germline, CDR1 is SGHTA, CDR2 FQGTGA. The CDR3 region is CASSLRREANTGELFF. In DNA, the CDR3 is TGTGCCAGCAGCTTACGGCGGGAGGCGAACACCGGGGAGCTGTTTTTT.

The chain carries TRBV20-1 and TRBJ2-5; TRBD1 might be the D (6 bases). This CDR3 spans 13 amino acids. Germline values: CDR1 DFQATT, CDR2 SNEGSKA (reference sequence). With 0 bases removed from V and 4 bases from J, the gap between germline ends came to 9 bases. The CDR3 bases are TGCAGTGCTAGAGAAGGGGGTCCAGAGACCCAGTACTTC. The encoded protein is CSAREGGPETQYF.

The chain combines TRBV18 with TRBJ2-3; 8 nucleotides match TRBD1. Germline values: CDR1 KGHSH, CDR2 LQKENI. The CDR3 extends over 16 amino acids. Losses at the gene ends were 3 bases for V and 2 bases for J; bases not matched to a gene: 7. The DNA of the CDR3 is TGTGCCAGCTCACCCAGGGGACAGGACCCCACAGATACGCAGTATTTT. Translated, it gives CASSPRGQDPTDTQYF.

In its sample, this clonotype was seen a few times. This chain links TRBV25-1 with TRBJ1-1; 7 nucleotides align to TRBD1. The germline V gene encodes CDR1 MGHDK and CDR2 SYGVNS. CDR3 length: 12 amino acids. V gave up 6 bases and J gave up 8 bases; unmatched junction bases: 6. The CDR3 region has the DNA TGTGCCAGCAGCTCAGGGGGGAGGGAAGCTTTCTTT. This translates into CASSSGGREAFF.

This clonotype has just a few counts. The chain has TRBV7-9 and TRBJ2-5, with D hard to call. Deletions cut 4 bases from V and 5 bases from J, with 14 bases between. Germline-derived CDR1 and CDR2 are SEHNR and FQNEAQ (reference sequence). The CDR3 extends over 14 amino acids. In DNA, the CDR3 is TGTGCCAGCAGCTACCTGGCCCCTACGGAGACCCAGTACTTC. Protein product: CASSYLAPTETQYF.

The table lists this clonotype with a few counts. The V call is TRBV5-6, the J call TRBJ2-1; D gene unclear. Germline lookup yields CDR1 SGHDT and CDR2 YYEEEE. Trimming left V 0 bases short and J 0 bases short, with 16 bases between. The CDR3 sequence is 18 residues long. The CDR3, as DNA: TGTGCCAGCAGCTTGGTTACGGCCCGCAGTACCTCCTACAATGAGCAGTTCTTC. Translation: CASSLVTARSTSYNEQFF.

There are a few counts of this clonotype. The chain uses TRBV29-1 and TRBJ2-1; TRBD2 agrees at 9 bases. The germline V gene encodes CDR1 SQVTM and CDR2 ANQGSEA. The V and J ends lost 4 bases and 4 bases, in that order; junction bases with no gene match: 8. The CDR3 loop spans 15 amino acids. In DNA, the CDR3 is TGCAGCGTTGGGGTAGGGCTAGCGGGGTACAATGAGCAGTTCTTC. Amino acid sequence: CSVGVGLAGYNEQFF.

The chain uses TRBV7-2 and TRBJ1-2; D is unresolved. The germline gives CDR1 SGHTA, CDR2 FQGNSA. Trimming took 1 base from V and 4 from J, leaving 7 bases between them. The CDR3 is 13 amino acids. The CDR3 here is CASSLGITYGYTF. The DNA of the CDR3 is TGTGCCAGCAGCTTAGGGATAACCTATGGCTACACCTTC.

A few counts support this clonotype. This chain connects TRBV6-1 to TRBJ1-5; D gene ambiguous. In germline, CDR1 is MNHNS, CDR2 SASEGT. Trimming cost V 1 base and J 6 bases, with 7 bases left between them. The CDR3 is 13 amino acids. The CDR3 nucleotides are TGTGCCAGCAGTGAAGTAGACGGTCAGCCCCAGCATTTT. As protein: CASSEVDGQPQHF.

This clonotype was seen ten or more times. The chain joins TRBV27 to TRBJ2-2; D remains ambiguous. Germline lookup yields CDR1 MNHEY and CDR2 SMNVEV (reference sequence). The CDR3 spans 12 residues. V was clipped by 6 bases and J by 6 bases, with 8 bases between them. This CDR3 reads CASSLLSGELFF. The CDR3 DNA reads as TGTGCCAGCAGCTTGTTATCCGGGGAGCTGTTTTTT.

CDR3: CAWSLGQGTDTQYF. The CDR3 coding sequence is TGTGCCTGGAGTTTAGGACAGGGGACAGATACGCAGTATTTT. The chain joins TRBV30 to TRBJ2-3; 9 bases are shared with TRBD1. Germline V gene sequence: CDR1 GTSNPN, CDR2 SVGIG (reference sequence). V shed 2 bases, J shed 3 bases, and the junction held 3 bases outside the gene matches. The CDR3 covers 14 residues.

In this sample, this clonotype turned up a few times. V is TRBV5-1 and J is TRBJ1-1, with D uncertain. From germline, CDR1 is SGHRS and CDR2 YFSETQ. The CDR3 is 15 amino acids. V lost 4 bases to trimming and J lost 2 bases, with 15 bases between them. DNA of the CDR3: TGCGCCAGCAGCCTGGGGTGGGCTGGAAACACTGAAGCTTTCTTT. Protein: CASSLGWAGNTEAFF.

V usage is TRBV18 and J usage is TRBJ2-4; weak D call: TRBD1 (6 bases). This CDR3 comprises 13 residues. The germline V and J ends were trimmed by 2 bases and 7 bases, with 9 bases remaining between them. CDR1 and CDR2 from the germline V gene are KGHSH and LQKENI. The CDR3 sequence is CASSPDRGNIQYF. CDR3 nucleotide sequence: TGTGCCAGCTCACCAGATAGGGGGAACATTCAGTACTTC. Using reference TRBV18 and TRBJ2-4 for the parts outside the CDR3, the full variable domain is NAGVMQNPRHLVRRRGQEARLRCSPMKGHSHVYWYRQLPEEGLKFMVYLQKENIIDESGMPKERFSAEFPKEGPSILRIQQVVRGDSAAYFCASSPDRGNIQYFGAGTRLSVL.

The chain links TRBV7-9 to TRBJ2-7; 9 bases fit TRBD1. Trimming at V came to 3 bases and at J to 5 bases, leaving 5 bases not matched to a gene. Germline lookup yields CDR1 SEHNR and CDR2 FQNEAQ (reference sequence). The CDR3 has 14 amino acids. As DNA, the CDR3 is TGTGCCAGCAGCTTCGGGACAGGGTTCGACGAGCAGTACTTC. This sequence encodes CASSFGTGFDEQYF. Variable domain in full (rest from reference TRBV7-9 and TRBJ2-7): DTGVSQNPRHKITKRGQNVTFRCDPISEHNRLYWYRQTLGQGPEFLTYFQNEAQLEKSRLLSDRFSAERPKGSFSTLEIQRTEQGDSAMYLCASSFGTGFDEQYFGPGTRLTVT.

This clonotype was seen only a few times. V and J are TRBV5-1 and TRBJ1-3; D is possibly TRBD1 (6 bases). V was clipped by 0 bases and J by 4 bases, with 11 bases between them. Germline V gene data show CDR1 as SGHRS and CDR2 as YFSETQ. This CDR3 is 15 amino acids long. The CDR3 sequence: CASSLADRPGNTIYF. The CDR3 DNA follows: TGCGCCAGCAGCTTGGCCGACAGGCCGGGAAACACCATATATTTT.

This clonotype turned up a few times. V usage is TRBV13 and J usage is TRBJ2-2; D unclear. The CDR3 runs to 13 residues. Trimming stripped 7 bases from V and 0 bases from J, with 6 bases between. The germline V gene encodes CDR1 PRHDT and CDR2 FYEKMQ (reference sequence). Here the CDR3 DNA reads TGTGCCAGCAACCGAGCGAACACCGGGGAGCTGTTTTTT. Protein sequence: CASNRANTGELFF.

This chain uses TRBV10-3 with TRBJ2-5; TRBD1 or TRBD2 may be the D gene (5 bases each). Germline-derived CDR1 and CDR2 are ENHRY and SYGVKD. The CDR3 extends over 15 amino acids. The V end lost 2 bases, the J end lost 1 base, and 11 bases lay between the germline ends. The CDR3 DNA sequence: TGTGCCATCAGTGAGGGGGGACGGCCCCAAGAGACCCAGTACTTC. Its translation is CAISEGGRPQETQYF.

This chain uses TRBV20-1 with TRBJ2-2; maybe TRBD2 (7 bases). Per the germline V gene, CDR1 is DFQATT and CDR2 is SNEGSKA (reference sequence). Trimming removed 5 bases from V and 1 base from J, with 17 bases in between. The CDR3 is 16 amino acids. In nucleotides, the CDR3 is TGCAGTGCTGAGAACCGCGGGGGCAGGAACACCGGGGAGCTGTTTTTT. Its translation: CSAENRGGRNTGELFF.

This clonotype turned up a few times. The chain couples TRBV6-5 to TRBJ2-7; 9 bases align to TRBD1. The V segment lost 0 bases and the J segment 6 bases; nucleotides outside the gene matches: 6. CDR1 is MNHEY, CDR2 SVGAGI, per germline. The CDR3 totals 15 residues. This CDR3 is CASSYSGTGLLEQYF. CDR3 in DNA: TGTGCCAGCAGTTACTCCGGGACAGGGTTACTCGAGCAGTACTTC.

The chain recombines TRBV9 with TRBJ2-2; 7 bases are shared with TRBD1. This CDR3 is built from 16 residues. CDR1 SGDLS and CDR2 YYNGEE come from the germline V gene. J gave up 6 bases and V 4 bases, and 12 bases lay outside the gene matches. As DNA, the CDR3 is TGTGCCAGCAGCAGACAGGGTATGGGAGAGGCCGGGGAGCTGTTTTTT. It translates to CASSRQGMGEAGELFF.

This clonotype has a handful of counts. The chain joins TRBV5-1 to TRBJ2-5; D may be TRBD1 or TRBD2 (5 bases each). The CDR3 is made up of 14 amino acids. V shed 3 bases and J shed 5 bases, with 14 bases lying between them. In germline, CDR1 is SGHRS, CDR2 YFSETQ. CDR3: CASSYPGARETQYF. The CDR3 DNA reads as TGCGCCAGCAGCTATCCCGGGGCAAGGGAGACCCAGTACTTC.

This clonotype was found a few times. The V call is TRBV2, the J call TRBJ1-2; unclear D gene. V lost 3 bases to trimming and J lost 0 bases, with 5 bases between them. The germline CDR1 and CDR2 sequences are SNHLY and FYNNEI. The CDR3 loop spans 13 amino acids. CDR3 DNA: TGTGCCAGCAGTGAGGGGTCTAACTATGGCTACACCTTC. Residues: CASSEGSNYGYTF.

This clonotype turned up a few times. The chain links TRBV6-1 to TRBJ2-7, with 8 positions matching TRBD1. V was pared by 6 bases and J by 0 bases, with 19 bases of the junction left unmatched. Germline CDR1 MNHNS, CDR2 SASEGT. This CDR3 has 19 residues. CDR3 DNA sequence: TGTGCCAGCAGCCGTGGAGGATATCCGAAGGACAGGGTCTCCTACGAGCAGTACTTC. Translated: CASSRGGYPKDRVSYEQYF.

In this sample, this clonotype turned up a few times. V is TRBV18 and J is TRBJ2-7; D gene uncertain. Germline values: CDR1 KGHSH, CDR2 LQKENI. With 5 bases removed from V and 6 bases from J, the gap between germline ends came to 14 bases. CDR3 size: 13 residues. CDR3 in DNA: TGTGCCAGCTCAGATACTAAGCCCCTCGAGCAGTACTTC. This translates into CASSDTKPLEQYF.

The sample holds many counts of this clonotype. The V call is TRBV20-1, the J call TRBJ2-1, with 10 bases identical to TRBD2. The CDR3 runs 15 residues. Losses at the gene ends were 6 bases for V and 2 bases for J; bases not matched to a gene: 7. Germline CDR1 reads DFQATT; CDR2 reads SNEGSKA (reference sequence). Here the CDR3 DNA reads TGCAGTGCACGCCCTGGACTAGCGGCCTACAATGAGCAGTTCTTC. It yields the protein CSARPGLAAYNEQFF.